The TCR beta chain under discussion was sequenced for a study of T cell responses to AZD1222 COVID-19 vaccine. Study context: Pooling of second doses given at about 4 or about 12 weeks was done. Study-level results: Mapped onto spike, vaccine-associated CD4 TCRs spanned it and were dominant at 160-218 and 743-854. Most donors were white British, females outnumbered males, and clonal diversity was possibly underestimated. All repertoire sampling was performed exclusively after the peak T cell response.

Assay used: immunoSEQ multiplex PCR; TCRdb lists only in-frame clones, some missing. The data contain more than 110,000 clones, roughly 90% of them singletons. As concerns this clone: Its target is unknown.

The germline V and J ends were trimmed by 2 bases and 6 bases, with 10 bases remaining between them. Germline V CDR1 and CDR2: MNHEY, SMNVEV (reference sequence). The CDR3 loop spans 13 amino acids. The J gene is TRBJ1-1, the V gene TRBV27, with D unresolved. The sample here was peripheral blood, taken on day 0 of AZD1222 vaccination. This receptor was obtained from an adult in good health. The CDR3 spells CASSLKQWAEAFF. In DNA, the CDR3 is TGTGCCAGCAGTTTAAAACAGTGGGCTGAAGCTTTCTTT.